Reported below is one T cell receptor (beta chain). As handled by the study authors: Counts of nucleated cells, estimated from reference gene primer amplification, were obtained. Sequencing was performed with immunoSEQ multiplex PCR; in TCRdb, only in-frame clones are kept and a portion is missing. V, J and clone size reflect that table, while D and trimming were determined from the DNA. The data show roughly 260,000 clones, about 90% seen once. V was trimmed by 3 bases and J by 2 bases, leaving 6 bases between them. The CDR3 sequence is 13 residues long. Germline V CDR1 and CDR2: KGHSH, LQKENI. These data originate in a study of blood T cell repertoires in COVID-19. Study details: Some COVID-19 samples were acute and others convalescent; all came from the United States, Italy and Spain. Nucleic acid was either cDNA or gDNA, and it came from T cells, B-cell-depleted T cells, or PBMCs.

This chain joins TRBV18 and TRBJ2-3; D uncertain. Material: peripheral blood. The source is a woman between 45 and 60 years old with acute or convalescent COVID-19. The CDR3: CASSPGFTDTQYF. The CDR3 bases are TGTGCCAGCTCACCCGGTTTCACAGATACGCAGTATTTT.